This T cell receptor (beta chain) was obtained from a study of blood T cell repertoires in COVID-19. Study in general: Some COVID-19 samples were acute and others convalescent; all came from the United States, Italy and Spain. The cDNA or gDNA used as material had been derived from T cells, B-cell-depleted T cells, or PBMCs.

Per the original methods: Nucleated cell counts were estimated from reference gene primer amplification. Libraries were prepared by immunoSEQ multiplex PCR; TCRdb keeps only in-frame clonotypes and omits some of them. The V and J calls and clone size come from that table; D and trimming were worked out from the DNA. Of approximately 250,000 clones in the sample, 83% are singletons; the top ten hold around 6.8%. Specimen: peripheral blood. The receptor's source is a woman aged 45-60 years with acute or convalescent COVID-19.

This chain's CDR3 is CASSAIRDYGYTF. In nucleotides, the CDR3 is TGTGCCAGCAGTGCCATCAGGGACTATGGCTACACCTTC. This chain connects TRBV2 to TRBJ1-2; D is possibly TRBD1 (5 bases). This CDR3 spans 13 amino acids. Deletions cut 4 bases from V and 3 bases from J, with 9 bases between. Germline assignment: CDR1 SNHLY and CDR2 FYNNEI.